The count of the clone carrying this T cell receptor (beta chain) is one. This sample was included in a study of patients and donors after allogeneic stem cell transplantation. Germline CDR1 is ENHRY and CDR2 is SYGVKD. V lost 4 bases to trimming and J lost 2 bases, with 14 bases between them. This CDR3 contains 15 residues. TCRdb reprocessed the RT-PCR reads via MiXCR and lists one record per CDR3 protein. Of about 200,000 distinct CDR3 sequences in the sample, around 40% were seen once. The origin of this receptor is a human donor who was either an allogeneic HSCT recipient or a stem cell or donor lymphocyte infusion donor (not recorded which). It is not recorded whose cells these are; they may come from a transplant donor. This chain uses TRBV10-3 with TRBJ2-5, with unresolved D. The sequenced sample consisted of blood, either unsorted or a sorted T cell fraction (not recorded which). CDR3 sequence reads: CAISGGIEKQETQYF. The CDR3 DNA sequence: TGTGCCATCAGTGGGGGAATTGAGAAACAAGAGACCCAGTACTTC.